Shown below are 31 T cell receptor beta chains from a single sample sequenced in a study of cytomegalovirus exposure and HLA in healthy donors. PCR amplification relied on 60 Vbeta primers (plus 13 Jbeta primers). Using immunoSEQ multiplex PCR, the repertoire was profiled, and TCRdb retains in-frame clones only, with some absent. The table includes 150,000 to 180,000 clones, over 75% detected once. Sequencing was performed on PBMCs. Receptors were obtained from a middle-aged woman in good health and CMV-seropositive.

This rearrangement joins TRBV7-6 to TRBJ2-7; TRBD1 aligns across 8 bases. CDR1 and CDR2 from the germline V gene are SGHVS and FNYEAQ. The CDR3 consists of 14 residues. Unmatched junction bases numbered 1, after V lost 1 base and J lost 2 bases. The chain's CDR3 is CASSLVQGAYEQYF. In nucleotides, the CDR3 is TGTGCCAGCAGCTTAGTACAGGGGGCCTACGAGCAGTACTTC.

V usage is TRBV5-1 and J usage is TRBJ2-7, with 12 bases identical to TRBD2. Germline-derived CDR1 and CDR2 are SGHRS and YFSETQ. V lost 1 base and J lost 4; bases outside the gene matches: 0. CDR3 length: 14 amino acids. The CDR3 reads CASSLTSGRYEQYF. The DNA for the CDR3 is TGCGCCAGCAGCTTGACTAGCGGGAGGTACGAGCAGTACTTC.

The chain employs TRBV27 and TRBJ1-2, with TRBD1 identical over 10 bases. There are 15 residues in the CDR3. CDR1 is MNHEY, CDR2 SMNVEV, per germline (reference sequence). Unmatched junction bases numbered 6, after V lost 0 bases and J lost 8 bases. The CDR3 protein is CASSLSRQGAKGYTF. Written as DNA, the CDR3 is TGTGCCAGCAGTTTATCTAGACAGGGGGCTAAGGGCTACACCTTC.

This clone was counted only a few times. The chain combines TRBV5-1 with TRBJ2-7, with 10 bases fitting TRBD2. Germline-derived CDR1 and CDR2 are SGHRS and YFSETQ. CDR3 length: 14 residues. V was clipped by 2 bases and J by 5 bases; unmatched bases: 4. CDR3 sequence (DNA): TGCGCCAGCAGCTTAACAGCGGGGGGGAACGAGCAGTACTTC. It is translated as CASSLTAGGNEQYF.

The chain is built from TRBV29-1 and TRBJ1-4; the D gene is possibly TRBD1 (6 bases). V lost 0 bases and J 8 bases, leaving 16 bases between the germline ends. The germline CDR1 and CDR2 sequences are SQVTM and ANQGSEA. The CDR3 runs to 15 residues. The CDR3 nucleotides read TGCAGCGTTGAAGAGGGTACAGGGATGAACGAAAAACTGTTTTTT. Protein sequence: CSVEEGTGMNEKLFF.

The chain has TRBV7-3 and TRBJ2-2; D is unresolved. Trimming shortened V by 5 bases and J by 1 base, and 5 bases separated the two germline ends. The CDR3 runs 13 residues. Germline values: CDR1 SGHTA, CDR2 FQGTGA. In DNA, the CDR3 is TGTGCCAGCAGCCCACAGAACACCGGGGAGCTGTTTTTT. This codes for CASSPQNTGELFF.

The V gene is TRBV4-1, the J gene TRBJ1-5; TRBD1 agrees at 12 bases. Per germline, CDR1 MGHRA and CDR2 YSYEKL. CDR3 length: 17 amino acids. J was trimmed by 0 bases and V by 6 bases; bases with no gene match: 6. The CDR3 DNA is TGCGCCAGCAGTCCGGGACAGGGGGCTTATAGCAATCAGCCCCAGCATTTT. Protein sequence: CASSPGQGAYSNQPQHF.

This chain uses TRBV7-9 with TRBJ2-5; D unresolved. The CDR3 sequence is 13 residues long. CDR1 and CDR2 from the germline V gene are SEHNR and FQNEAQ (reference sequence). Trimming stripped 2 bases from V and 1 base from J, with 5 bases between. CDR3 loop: CASSLSLQETQYF. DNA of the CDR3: TGTGCCAGCAGCTTAAGCCTCCAAGAGACCCAGTACTTC. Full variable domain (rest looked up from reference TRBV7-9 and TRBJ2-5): DTGVSQNPRHKITKRGQNVTFRCDPISEHNRLYWYRQTLGQGPEFLTYFQNEAQLEKSRLLSDRFSAERPKGSFSTLEIQRTEQGDSAMYLCASSLSLQETQYFGPGTRLLVL.

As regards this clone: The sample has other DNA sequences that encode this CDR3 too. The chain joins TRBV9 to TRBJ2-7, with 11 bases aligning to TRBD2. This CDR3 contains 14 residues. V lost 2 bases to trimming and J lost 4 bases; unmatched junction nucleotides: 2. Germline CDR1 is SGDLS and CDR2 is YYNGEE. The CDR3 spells CASSVGTSGYEQYF. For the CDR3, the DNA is TGTGCCAGCAGCGTCGGGACTAGCGGATACGAGCAGTACTTC.

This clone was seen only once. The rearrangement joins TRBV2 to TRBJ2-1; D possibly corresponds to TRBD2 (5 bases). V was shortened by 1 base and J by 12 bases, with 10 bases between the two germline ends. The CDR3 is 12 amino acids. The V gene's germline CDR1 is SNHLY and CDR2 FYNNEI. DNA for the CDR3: TGTGCCAGCAGTGAAGAGACTATCGGGCAGTTCTTC. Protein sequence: CASSEETIGQFF.

CDR3 in DNA: TGTGCCAGCAGCCGAACTACAGGGGCGGGGGGGGAAGCTTTCTTT. Amino acid sequence: CASSRTTGAGGEAFF. This chain links TRBV7-9 with TRBJ1-1, with TRBD1 identical over 7 bases. The CDR3 contains 15 residues. The ends lost 5 bases at V and 8 bases at J; junction bases unmatched: 14. Germline CDR1 and CDR2: SEHNR and FQNEAQ (reference sequence).

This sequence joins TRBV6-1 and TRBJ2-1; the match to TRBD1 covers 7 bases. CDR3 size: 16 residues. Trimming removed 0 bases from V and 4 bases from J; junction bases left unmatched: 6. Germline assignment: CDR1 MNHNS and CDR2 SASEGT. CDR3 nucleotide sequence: TGTGCCAGCAGTGAAGCCCTGACAGGGCTGTACAATGAGCAGTTCTTC. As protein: CASSEALTGLYNEQFF.

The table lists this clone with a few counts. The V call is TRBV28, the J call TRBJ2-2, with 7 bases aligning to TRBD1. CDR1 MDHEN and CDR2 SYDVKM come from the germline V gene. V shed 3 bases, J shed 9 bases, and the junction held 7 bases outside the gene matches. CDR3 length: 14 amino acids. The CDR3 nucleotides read TGTGCCAGCAGTTTGTTAGGGGGCGAGTGGGAGCTGTTTTTT. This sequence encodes CASSLLGGEWELFF.

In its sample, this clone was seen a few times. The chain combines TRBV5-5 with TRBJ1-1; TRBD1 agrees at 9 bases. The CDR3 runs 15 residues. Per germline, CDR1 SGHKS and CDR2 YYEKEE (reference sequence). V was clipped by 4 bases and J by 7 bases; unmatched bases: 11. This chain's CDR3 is CASSRGQGGSDEAFF. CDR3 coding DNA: TGTGCCAGCAGCCGGGGACAGGGTGGGAGTGATGAAGCTTTCTTT.

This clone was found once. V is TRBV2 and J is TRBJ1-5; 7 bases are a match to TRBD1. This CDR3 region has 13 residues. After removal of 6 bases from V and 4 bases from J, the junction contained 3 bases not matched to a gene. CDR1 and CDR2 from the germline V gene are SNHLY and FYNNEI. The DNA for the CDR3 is TGTGCCAGCAGATTGACAGGGAATCAGCCCCAGCATTTT. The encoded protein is CASRLTGNQPQHF. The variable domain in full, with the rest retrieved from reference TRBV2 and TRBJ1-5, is EPEVTQTPSHQVTQMGQEVILRCVPISNHLYFYWYRQILGQKVEFLVSFYNNEISEKSEIFDDQFSVERPDGSNFTLKIRSTKLEDSAMYFCASRLTGNQPQHFGDGTRLSIL.

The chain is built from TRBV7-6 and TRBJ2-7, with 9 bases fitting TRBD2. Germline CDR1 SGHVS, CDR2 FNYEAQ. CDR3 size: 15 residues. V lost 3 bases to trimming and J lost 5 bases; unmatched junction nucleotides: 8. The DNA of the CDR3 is TGTGCCAGCAGCTTGGCGGTAGCGGGAGATAACGAGCAGTACTTC. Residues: CASSLAVAGDNEQYF.

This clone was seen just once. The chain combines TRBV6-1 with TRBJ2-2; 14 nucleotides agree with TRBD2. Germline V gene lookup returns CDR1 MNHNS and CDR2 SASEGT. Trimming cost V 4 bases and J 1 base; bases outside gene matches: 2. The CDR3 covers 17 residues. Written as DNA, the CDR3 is TGTGCCAGCAGTGGCGGGACTAGCGGGAGGAACACCGGGGAGCTGTTTTTT. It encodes CASSGGTSGRNTGELFF.

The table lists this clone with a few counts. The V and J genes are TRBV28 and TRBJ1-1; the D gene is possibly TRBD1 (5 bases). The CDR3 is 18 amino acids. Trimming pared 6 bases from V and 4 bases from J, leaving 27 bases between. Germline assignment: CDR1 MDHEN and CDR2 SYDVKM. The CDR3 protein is CASRALTGGERFVTEAFF. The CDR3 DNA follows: TGTGCCAGCAGAGCCCTAACGGGGGGGGAGCGGTTTGTCACTGAAGCTTTCTTT.

As DNA, the CDR3 is TGTGCCAGCAGCCCTAGGAAGACTAGCGGGAGGGCGTACGAGCAGTACTTC. It is translated as CASSPRKTSGRAYEQYF. This chain joins TRBV7-9 and TRBJ2-7; 14 bases match TRBD2. CDR1 is SEHNR and CDR2 is FQNEAQ in the germline V gene (reference sequence). The junction had 10 bases not matched to a gene; V was cut back by 5 bases and J by 4 bases. The CDR3 totals 17 residues.

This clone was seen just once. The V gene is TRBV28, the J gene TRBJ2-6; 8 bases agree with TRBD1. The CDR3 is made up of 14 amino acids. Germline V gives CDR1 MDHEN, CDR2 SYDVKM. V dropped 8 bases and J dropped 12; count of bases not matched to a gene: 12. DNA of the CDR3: TGTGCCAGCCTCAAGGGCGGGACAGGCCCCGTCCTGACTTTC. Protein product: CASLKGGTGPVLTF. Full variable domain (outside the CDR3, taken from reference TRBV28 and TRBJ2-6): DVKVTQSSRYLVKRTGEKVFLECVQDMDHENMFWYRQDPGLGLRLIYFSYDVKMKEKGDIPEGYSVSREKKERFSLILESASTNQTSMYLCASLKGGTGPVLTFGAGSRLTVL.

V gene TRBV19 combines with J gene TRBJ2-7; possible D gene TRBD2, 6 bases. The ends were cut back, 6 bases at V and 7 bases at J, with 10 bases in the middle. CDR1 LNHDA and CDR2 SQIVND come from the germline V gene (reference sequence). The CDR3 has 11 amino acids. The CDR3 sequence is CASSLGGEQYF. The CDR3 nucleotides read TGTGCCAGTAGCCTCGGGGGAGAGCAGTACTTC.

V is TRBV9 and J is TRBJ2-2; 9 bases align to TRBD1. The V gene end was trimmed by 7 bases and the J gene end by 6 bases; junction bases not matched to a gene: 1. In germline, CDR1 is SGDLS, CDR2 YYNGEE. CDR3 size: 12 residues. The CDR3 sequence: CASDRGAGELFF. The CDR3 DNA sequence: TGTGCCAGCGACAGGGGGGCCGGGGAGCTGTTTTTT.

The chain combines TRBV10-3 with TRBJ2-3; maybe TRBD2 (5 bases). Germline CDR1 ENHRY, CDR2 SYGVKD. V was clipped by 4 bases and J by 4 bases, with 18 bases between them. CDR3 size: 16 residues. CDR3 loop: CAISVGGLRGPDTQYF. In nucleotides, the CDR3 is TGTGCCATCAGTGTCGGAGGCCTAAGAGGCCCAGATACGCAGTATTTT.

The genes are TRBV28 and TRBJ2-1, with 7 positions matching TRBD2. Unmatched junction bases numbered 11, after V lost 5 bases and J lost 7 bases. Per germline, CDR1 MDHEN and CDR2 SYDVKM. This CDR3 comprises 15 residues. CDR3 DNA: TGTGCCAGCAGTCCATTCGGGGGGACCGGGAATGAGCAGTTCTTC. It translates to CASSPFGGTGNEQFF. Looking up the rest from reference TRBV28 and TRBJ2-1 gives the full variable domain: DVKVTQSSRYLVKRTGEKVFLECVQDMDHENMFWYRQDPGLGLRLIYFSYDVKMKEKGDIPEGYSVSREKKERFSLILESASTNQTSMYLCASSPFGGTGNEQFFGPGTRLTVL.

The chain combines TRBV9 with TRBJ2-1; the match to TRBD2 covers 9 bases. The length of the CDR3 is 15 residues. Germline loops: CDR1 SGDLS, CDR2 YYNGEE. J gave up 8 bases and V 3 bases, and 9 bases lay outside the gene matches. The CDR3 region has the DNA TGTGCCAGCAGCGGACAGGGACTAGCCATGGATGAGCAGTTCTTC. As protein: CASSGQGLAMDEQFF. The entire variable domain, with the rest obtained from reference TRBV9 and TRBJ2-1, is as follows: DSGVTQTPKHLITATGQRVTLRCSPRSGDLSVYWYQQSLDQGLQFLIQYYNGEERAKGNILERFSAQQFPDLHSELNLSSLELGDSALYFCASSGQGLAMDEQFFGPGTRLTVL.

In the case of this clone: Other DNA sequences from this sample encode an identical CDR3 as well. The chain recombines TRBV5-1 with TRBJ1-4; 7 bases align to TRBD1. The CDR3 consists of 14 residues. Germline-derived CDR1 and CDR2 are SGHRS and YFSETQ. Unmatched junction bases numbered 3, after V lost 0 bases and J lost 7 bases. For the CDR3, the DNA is TGCGCCAGCAGCTTGGGACAGGGAGGTGAAAAACTGTTTTTT. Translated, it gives CASSLGQGGEKLFF.

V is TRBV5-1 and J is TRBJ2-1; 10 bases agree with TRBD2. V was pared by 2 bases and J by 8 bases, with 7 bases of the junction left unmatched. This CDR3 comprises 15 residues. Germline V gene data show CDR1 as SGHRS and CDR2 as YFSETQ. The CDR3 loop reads CASSFLASGSYEQFF. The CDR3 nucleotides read TGCGCCAGCAGCTTCTTAGCTAGCGGGAGTTATGAGCAGTTCTTC. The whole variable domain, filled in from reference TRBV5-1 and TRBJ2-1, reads KAGVTQTPRYLIKTRGQQVTLSCSPISGHRSVSWYQQTPGQGLQFLFEYFSETQRNKGNFPGRFSGRQFSNSRSEMNVSTLELGDSALYLCASSFLASGSYEQFFGPGTRLTVL.

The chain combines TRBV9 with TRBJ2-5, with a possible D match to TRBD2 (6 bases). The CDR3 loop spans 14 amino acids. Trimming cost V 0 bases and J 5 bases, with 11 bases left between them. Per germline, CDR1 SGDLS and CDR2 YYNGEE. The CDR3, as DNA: TGTGCCAGCAGCGTAGGGGGTGGAGGGGAGACCCAGTACTTC. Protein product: CASSVGGGGETQYF.

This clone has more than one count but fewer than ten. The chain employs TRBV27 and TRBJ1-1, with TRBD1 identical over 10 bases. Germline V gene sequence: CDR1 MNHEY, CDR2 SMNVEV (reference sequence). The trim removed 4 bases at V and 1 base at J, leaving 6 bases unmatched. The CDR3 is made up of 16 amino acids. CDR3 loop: CASSSPGTGANTEAFF. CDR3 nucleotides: TGTGCCAGCAGTTCCCCCGGGACAGGGGCGAACACTGAAGCTTTCTTT.

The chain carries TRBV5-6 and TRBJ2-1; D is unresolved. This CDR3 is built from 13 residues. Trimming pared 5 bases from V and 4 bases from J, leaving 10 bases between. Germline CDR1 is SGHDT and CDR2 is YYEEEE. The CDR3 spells CASRPDTYNEQFF. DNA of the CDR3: TGTGCCAGCAGGCCCGACACGTACAATGAGCAGTTCTTC. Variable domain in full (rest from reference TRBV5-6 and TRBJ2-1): DAGVTQSPTHLIKTRGQQVTLRCSPKSGHDTVSWYQQALGQGPQFIFQYYEEEERQRGNFPDRFSGHQFPNYSSELNVNALLLGDSALYLCASRPDTYNEQFFGPGTRLTVL.

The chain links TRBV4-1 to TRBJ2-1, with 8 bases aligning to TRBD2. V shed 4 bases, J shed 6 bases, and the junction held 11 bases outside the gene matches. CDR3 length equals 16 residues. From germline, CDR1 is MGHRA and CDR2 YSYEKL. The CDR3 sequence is CASSLGGGLGSNEQFF. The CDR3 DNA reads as TGCGCCAGCAGCCTCGGCGGGGGACTAGGAAGCAATGAGCAGTTCTTC.